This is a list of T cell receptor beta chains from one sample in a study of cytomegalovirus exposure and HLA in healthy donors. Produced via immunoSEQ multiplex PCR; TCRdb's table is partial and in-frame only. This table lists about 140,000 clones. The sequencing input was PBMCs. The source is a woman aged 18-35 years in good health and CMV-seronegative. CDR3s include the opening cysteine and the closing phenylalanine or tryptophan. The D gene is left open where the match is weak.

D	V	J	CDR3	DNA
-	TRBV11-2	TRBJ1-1	CASSRLSAFF	TGTGCCAGCAGCCGCCTATCAGCTTTCTTT
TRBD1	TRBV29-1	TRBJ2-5	CSVRDSAQETQYF	TGCAGCGTCAGGGACAGCGCGCAAGAGACCCAGTACTTC
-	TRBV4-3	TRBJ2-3	CASSQNPSSTDTQYF	TGCGCCAGCAGCCAAAACCCCAGTTCCACAGATACGCAGTATTTT
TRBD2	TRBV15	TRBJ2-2	CATSRPGGWGTGELFF	TGTGCCACCAGCCGACCGGGGGGATGGGGCACCGGGGAGCTGTTTTTT
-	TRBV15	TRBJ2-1	CATSPRLSNEQFF	TGTGCCACCAGTCCCAGGCTGTCCAATGAGCAGTTCTTC
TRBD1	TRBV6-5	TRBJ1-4	CASSYGTGEKLFF	TGTGCCAGCAGTTACGGGACAGGGGAAAAACTGTTTTTT
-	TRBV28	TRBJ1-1	CASSSVVNLNTEAFF	TGTGCCAGCAGTTCCGTAGTAAATCTGAACACTGAAGCTTTCTTT
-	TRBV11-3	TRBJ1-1	CASSLVEGFTEAFF	TGTGCCAGCAGCTTAGTGGAGGGGTTCACTGAAGCTTTCTTT
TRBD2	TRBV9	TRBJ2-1	CASSVGGGSRYNEQFF	TGTGCCAGCAGCGTAGGGGGCGGGAGCCGATACAATGAGCAGTTCTTC
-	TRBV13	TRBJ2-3	CASSVRDTQYF	TGTGCCAGCAGCGTTAGAGATACGCAGTATTTT
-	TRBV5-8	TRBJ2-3	CASSHRGEAQYF	TGTGCCAGCAGCCACCGAGGCGAGGCGCAGTATTTT
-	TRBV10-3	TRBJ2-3	CAITQGNTQYF	TGTGCCATCACTCAGGGGAATACGCAGTATTTT
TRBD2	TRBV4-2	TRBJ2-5	CASSQGTSGKETQYF	TGTGCCAGCAGCCAGGGGACTAGCGGGAAAGAGACCCAGTACTTC
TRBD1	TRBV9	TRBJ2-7	CASSPPTGNEQYF	TGTGCCAGCAGCCCGCCGACAGGGAACGAGCAGTACTTC
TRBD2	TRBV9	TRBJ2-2	CASKRLAENTGELFF	TGTGCCAGCAAAAGACTAGCGGAAAACACCGGGGAGCTGTTTTTT
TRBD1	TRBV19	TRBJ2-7	CASSIGDRERYEQYF	TGTGCCAGTAGTATAGGGGACAGGGAGAGGTACGAGCAGTACTTC
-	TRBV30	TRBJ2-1	CAWSAYSLGGEQFF	TGTGCCTGGAGTGCCTACAGCCTGGGGGGTGAGCAGTTCTTC
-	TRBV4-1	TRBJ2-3	CASSQVLVRLTDTQYF	TGCGCCAGCAGCCAAGTCCTAGTTAGACTCACAGATACGCAGTATTTT
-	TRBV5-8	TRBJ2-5	CASSYGSRGSETQYF	TGTGCCAGCAGCTATGGTTCACGGGGGAGTGAGACCCAGTACTTC
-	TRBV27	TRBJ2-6	CASSLFVHSSGANVLTF	TGTGCCAGCAGTTTATTCGTCCACAGCTCTGGGGCCAACGTCCTGACTTTC
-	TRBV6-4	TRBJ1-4	CASSAGDNEKLFF	TGTGCCAGCAGTGCCGGGGATAATGAAAAACTGTTTTTT
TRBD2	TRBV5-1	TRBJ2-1	CASSIKTSGIMDEQFF	TGCGCCAGCAGTATTAAAACTAGCGGGATAATGGATGAGCAGTTCTTC
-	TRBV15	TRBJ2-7	CATSRDRGGVKNEQYF	TGTGCCACCAGCAGAGATAGGGGGGGAGTCAAAAACGAGCAGTACTTC
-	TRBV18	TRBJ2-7	CASSPSGGEQYF	TGTGCCAGCTCACCGTCCGGGGGCGAGCAGTACTTC
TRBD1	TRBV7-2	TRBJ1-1	CASSLGQSTEAFF	TGTGCCAGCAGCTTGGGACAGAGCACTGAAGCTTTCTTT
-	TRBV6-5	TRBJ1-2	CASSPDSYGYTF	TGTGCCAGCAGCCCCGACAGCTATGGCTACACCTTC
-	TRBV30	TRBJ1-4	CAWTRGSLEKLFF	TGTGCCTGGACGAGGGGGTCTCTGGAAAAACTGTTTTTT
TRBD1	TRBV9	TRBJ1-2	CASSGTGQGVNYGYTF	TGTGCCAGCAGCGGAACCGGACAGGGCGTCAACTATGGCTACACCTTC